Shown below are 26 T cell receptor beta chains from a single sample sequenced in a study of cytomegalovirus exposure and HLA in healthy donors. PCR amplification relied on 60 Vbeta primers (plus 13 Jbeta primers). The table came from immunoSEQ multiplex PCR; TCRdb's copy has only in-frame clones and leaves some out. The sample includes 60,000 to 100,000 clones, around 81% of them seen just once. The specimen was PBMCs. Receptors originate from a male donor in good health and CMV-seropositive.

This clone was seen a few times. The chain links TRBV6-5 to TRBJ2-5, with D possibly being TRBD1 (6 bases). Germline loops: CDR1 MNHEY, CDR2 SVGAGI. V lost 0 bases, J lost 5 bases, and 16 bases lay in between. This CDR3 is 16 amino acids long. The CDR3 loop is CASSYSMGQGGETQYF. Here the CDR3 DNA reads TGTGCCAGCAGTTACTCGATGGGACAAGGTGGGGAGACCCAGTACTTC.

The chain has TRBV6-5 and TRBJ2-5; weak D call: TRBD1 (6 bases). The J call is uncertain, as TRBJ2-7 better fits the DNA end. This CDR3 has 11 amino acids. CDR1 and CDR2 (germline): MNHEY, SVGAGI. Written as DNA, the CDR3 is TGTGCCAGCAGTAGGGGGTACGAGCAGTACTTC. Amino acids: CASSRGYEQYF.

The chain uses TRBV9 and TRBJ1-6; the D is unclear. The CDR3 is made up of 16 amino acids. V was trimmed by 0 bases and J by 9 bases, leaving 16 bases between them. Germline lookup yields CDR1 SGDLS and CDR2 YYNGEE. The CDR3 nucleotides read TGTGCCAGCAGCGTAGCTCCACAGCCTTCGACTTCACCCCTCCACTTT. Translation: CASSVAPQPSTSPLHF.

The V call is TRBV4-1, the J call TRBJ2-7, with a tentative D call TRBD1 (6 bases). V dropped 0 bases and J dropped 5 bases, with 11 bases sitting between them. The length of the CDR3 is 14 residues. Germline lookup yields CDR1 MGHRA and CDR2 YSYEKL. In DNA, the CDR3 is TGCGCCAGCAGCCAAGATCCAGGGGACCACGAGCAGTACTTC. Amino acid sequence: CASSQDPGDHEQYF.

The chain uses TRBV11-3 and TRBJ2-1, with 12 positions matching TRBD2. V lost 3 bases to trimming and J lost 9 bases; unmatched junction nucleotides: 9. The CDR3 runs to 16 residues. Germline CDR1 SGHNT, CDR2 YENEEA. In nucleotides, the CDR3 is TGTGCCAGCAGCTTCTCGACTAGCGGGAGTCTTGGTGAGCAGTTCTTC. Residues: CASSFSTSGSLGEQFF.

The chain is built from TRBV5-1 and TRBJ2-1, with TRBD2 identical over 8 bases. CDR1 SGHRS and CDR2 YFSETQ come from the germline V gene. The CDR3 runs to 15 residues. V was pared by 0 bases and J by 6 bases, with 5 bases of the junction left unmatched. The CDR3 protein is CASSLGGGSANEQFF. CDR3 sequence (DNA): TGCGCCAGCAGCTTGGGCGGGGGGTCAGCCAATGAGCAGTTCTTC.

V is TRBV7-9 and J is TRBJ2-1, with 11 positions matching TRBD2. Germline lookup yields CDR1 SEHNR and CDR2 FQNEAQ (reference sequence). The junction had 9 bases not matched to a gene; V was cut back by 6 bases and J by 5 bases. The CDR3 extends over 16 amino acids. CDR3 sequence: CASSRLAGILDNEQFF. CDR3 nucleotide sequence: TGTGCCAGCAGTAGACTAGCGGGAATCCTAGACAATGAGCAGTTCTTC.

The CDR3 DNA follows: TGTGCCAGCAGCTTAGCATCTCGGGGAGGAGCGATAGGCTACACCTTC. Protein sequence: CASSLASRGGAIGYTF. The rearrangement uses TRBV7-9 and TRBJ1-2, with unresolved D. The V gene's germline CDR1 is SEHNR and CDR2 FQNEAQ (reference sequence). The CDR3 extends over 16 amino acids. V was trimmed by 0 bases and J by 8 bases, leaving 19 bases between them.

The chain links TRBV29-1 to TRBJ1-1, with D uncertain. The CDR3 sequence is 11 residues long. V gave up 5 bases and J gave up 7 bases, with 11 bases separating them. Germline-derived CDR1 and CDR2 are SQVTM and ANQGSEA. The CDR3 DNA reads TGCAGCGTTCAGGAAGTGATTGAAGCTTTCTTT. Encoded protein: CSVQEVIEAFF.

The chain has TRBV11-3 and TRBJ2-1; weak D call: TRBD1 (5 bases). The germline V gene encodes CDR1 SGHNT and CDR2 YENEEA. CDR3 length: 16 amino acids. Trimming stripped 5 bases from V and 0 bases from J, with 14 bases between. The CDR3 nucleotides are TGTGCCAGCAGCCGGAATCAGGGCTCCTCCTACAATGAGCAGTTCTTC. Its translation is CASSRNQGSSYNEQFF.

The V call is TRBV7-6, the J call TRBJ2-5, with D maybe TRBD2 (5 bases). CDR1 SGHVS and CDR2 FNYEAQ come from the germline V gene. The CDR3 covers 14 residues. Trimming cost V 2 bases and J 5 bases, with 12 bases left between them. CDR3 in DNA: TGTGCCAGCAGCTTAAGACGGGGTAGGGAGACCCAGTACTTC. Protein sequence: CASSLRRGRETQYF.

This clone was seen only a few times. The V and J genes are TRBV4-3 and TRBJ1-4; possible D gene TRBD1, 6 bases. In germline, CDR1 is LGHNA, CDR2 YSLEER. The CDR3 contains 16 residues. V shed 3 bases and J shed 14 bases, with 25 bases lying between them. CDR3 sequence: CASSQVRDIPTVELFF. DNA of the CDR3: TGCGCCAGCAGCCAGGTCCGGGACATCCCCACTGTTGAGCTGTTTTTT.

The chain carries TRBV2 and TRBJ2-1; 9 nucleotides match TRBD2. The CDR3 is 15 amino acids. The V gene's germline CDR1 is SNHLY and CDR2 FYNNEI. With V trimmed by 4 bases and J by 6 bases, 7 bases remained unmatched. The CDR3 loop reads CASSVVSGSINEQFF. In DNA form, the CDR3 reads TGTGCCAGCAGTGTAGTTAGCGGGAGTATCAATGAGCAGTTCTTC.

The chain is built from TRBV7-9 and TRBJ1-3; TRBD1 agrees at 7 bases. Germline trimming cut 7 bases from V and 0 bases from J; bases unmatched to any gene: 6. Germline CDR1 reads SEHNR; CDR2 reads FQNEAQ (reference sequence). The CDR3 is made up of 15 amino acids. CDR3 protein: CASILDRASGNTIYF. The CDR3 DNA reads as TGTGCCAGCATCCTAGACAGGGCCTCTGGAAACACCATATATTTT.

The chain combines TRBV5-6 with TRBJ1-5; TRBD1 matches at 9 bases. Germline assignment: CDR1 SGHDT and CDR2 YYEEEE. CDR3 length equals 14 residues. V gave up 0 bases and J gave up 11 bases; unmatched junction bases: 6. The DNA of the CDR3 is TGTGCCAGCAGCTTGGCAGGGACAGGGCGCGCCCAGCATTTT. Protein: CASSLAGTGRAQHF.

The CDR3 protein is CASSTDRAHEQYF. CDR3 DNA: TGTGCCAGCAGCACCGACAGGGCCCACGAGCAGTACTTC. The chain employs TRBV7-7 and TRBJ2-7; TRBD1 matches 7 bases. Germline V gene data show CDR1 as SSHAT and CDR2 as FNYEAQ (reference sequence). This CDR3 has 13 amino acids. The junction had 6 bases not matched to a gene; V was cut back by 5 bases and J by 5 bases. Full variable domain (missing parts from reference TRBV7-7 and TRBJ2-7): GAGVSQSPRYKVTKRGQDVTLRCDPISSHATLYWYQQALGQGPEFLTYFNYEAQPDKSGLPSDRFSAERPEGSISTLTIQRTEQRDSAMYRCASSTDRAHEQYFGPGTRLTVT.

The genes are TRBV11-2 and TRBJ2-3; no reliable D call. The CDR3 consists of 12 residues. Germline CDR1 and CDR2: SGHAT and FQNNGV. Trimming pared 2 bases from V and 7 bases from J, leaving 7 bases between. The CDR3 DNA is TGTGCCAGCAGCTTACTGTTCCATACGCAGTATTTT. Its protein product is CASSLLFHTQYF.

This chain connects TRBV18 to TRBJ1-2; D is uncertain. This CDR3 is built from 12 residues. V lost 9 bases and J lost 4, with 12 bases in between. The V gene's germline CDR1 is KGHSH and CDR2 LQKENI. The CDR3 region is CASSHDSYGYTF. The CDR3 bases are TGTGCCAGTTCCCATGACTCCTATGGCTACACCTTC.

This clone showed up just a few times. The V call is TRBV6-6, the J call TRBJ2-7, with 9 positions matching TRBD1. The V and J ends lost 5 bases and 4 bases, in that order; junction bases with no gene match: 9. This CDR3 spans 15 amino acids. Germline CDR1 reads MNHNY; CDR2 reads SVGAGI (reference sequence). DNA of the CDR3: TGTGCCAGCAGTGGGGGACAGGGCGCTAGGTACGAGCAGTACTTC. Translating it yields CASSGGQGARYEQYF.

This clone appeared a few times. The chain employs TRBV2 and TRBJ2-3; D unclear. Germline V gene sequence: CDR1 SNHLY, CDR2 FYNNEI. The CDR3 has 12 residues. The V end lost 0 bases, the J end lost 11 bases, and 9 bases lay between the germline ends. CDR3 nucleotide sequence: TGTGCCAGCAGTGAAGCGGGCTATTGGCAGTATTTT. Translated: CASSEAGYWQYF.

V is TRBV6-6 and J is TRBJ2-7, with 9 bases fitting TRBD2. Germline trimming cut 6 bases from V and 6 bases from J; bases unmatched to any gene: 12. This CDR3 is built from 15 residues. Germline CDR1 reads MNHNY; CDR2 reads SVGAGI (reference sequence). The CDR3 bases are TGTGCCAGCAGCCCATCTAGCGGGGCCCTCGTCGAGCAGTACTTC. Protein product: CASSPSSGALVEQYF.

This clone has just a few counts. The chain couples TRBV6-5 to TRBJ1-5; D is uncertain. Trimming pared 0 bases from V and 6 bases from J, leaving 6 bases between. Germline loops: CDR1 MNHEY, CDR2 SVGAGI. The CDR3 covers 13 residues. Written as DNA, the CDR3 is TGTGCCAGCAGTTACTCTACAAGTCAGCCCCAGCATTTT. This translates into CASSYSTSQPQHF.

This sequence joins TRBV21-1 and TRBJ2-7; the table's D call of TRBD2 was not tested on the DNA. TRBV21-1 is assigned pseudogene status. This CDR3 is built from 15 residues. CDR3 sequence reads: CAPRASGGNSYEQYF. CDR3 sequence (DNA): TGTGCCCCCCGGGCGAGCGGGGGGAACTCCTACGAGCAGTACTTC.

The chain links TRBV16 to TRBJ1-1, with D possibly TRBD1 on 5 matching bases. Deletions cut 3 bases from V and 7 bases from J, with 6 bases between. Germline assignment: CDR1 KGHSY and CDR2 FQNENV. The CDR3 contains 11 residues. The CDR3 protein is CASSHTGEAFF. DNA for the CDR3: TGTGCCAGCAGCCACACAGGTGAAGCTTTCTTT. Variable domain in full (rest from reference TRBV16 and TRBJ1-1): GEEVAQTPKHLVRGEGQKAKLYCAPIKGHSYVFWYQQVLKNEFKFLISFQNENVFDETGMPKERFSAKCLPNSPCSLEIQATKLEDSAVYFCASSHTGEAFFGQGTRLTVV.

This clone occurred a few times. A much larger clone sits a single nucleotide away, making a read error possible. V is TRBV6-1 and J is TRBJ2-7, with 8 bases identical to TRBD1. The CDR3 loop spans 15 amino acids. Germline assignment: CDR1 MNHNS and CDR2 SASEGT. The CDR3 DNA is TGTGCCAGCAGTGAAGCGACAGGGGAGCCCTACGGGCAGTACTTC. Translation gives CASSEATGEPYGQYF.

The chain recombines TRBV19 with TRBJ2-7, with no clear D. This CDR3 region has 11 residues. The germline V gene encodes CDR1 LNHDA and CDR2 SQIVND (reference sequence). V shed 6 bases and J shed 3 bases, with 6 bases lying between them. The CDR3 sequence: CASRRGYEQYF. The CDR3 region has the DNA TGTGCCAGTAGGAGAGGCTACGAGCAGTACTTC.